These 10 T cell receptor beta chains were all obtained from the same sample, sequenced in a study of shared clonotypes between healthy human individuals. CD45RO negativity and positive selection for CCR7 defined naive CD8 cells, a population that excluded terminally differentiated effector memory CD45RA+ cells. Generated by immunoSEQ multiplex PCR, the TCRdb table keeps only in-frame clones and is missing some. The sample has about 2.1 million clones, 93% seen once; the top ten hold roughly 1.7%. What was sequenced was naive CD8+ T cells from PBMCs. The receptor set was obtained from a man aged 18 to 29 in good health. Some clones in this sample may be carry-over from other donors' samples.

This chain links TRBV28 with TRBJ1-1; TRBD1 matches 10 bases. CDR3 length: 16 residues. The V segment lost 7 bases and the J segment 0 bases; nucleotides outside the gene matches: 8. CDR1 and CDR2 (germline): MDHEN, SYDVKM. For the CDR3, the DNA is TGTGCCAGCAACCCCGACAGGGGGCCCCTGAACACTGAAGCTTTCTTT. Amino acids: CASNPDRGPLNTEAFF.

V usage is TRBV13 and J usage is TRBJ1-1; possible D gene TRBD1, 6 bases. The CDR3 has 16 residues. Looked up from germline, CDR1 is PRHDT and CDR2 is FYEKMQ (reference sequence). V was pared by 5 bases and J by 1 base, with 17 bases between. CDR3 nucleotides: TGTGCCAGCAGCATTACTCCGCGGACAGCGAACACTGAAGCTTTCTTT. Its translation: CASSITPRTANTEAFF. Drawing the rest from reference TRBV13 and TRBJ1-1, the complete variable domain is AAGVIQSPRHLIKEKRETATLKCYPIPRHDTVYWYQQGPGQDPQFLISFYEKMQSDKGSIPDRFSAQQFSDYHSELNMSSLELGDSALYFCASSITPRTANTEAFFGQGTRLTVV.

The gene calls are TRBV3-1 (or the pseudogene TRBV3-2) and TRBJ1-4; unclear D gene. There are 9 residues in the CDR3. The V and J ends lost 3 bases and 13 bases respectively, with 3 bases between them. Germline CDR1 is LGHDT and CDR2 is YNNKEL (reference sequence). For the CDR3, the DNA is TGTGCCAGCAGCCAGGCACTGTTTTTT. Amino acids: CASSQALFF.

The chain combines TRBV7-3 with TRBJ2-1; TRBD1 agrees at 9 bases. Trimming at V came to 5 bases and at J to 4 bases, leaving 9 bases not matched to a gene. The CDR3 is 16 residues long. Germline lookup yields CDR1 SGHTA and CDR2 FQGTGA. CDR3: CASSLSGTGTYNEQFF. CDR3 bases: TGTGCCAGCAGCCTCTCGGGGACAGGGACATACAATGAGCAGTTCTTC.

V and J are TRBV6-5 and TRBJ2-5; no clear D gene. The CDR3 has 12 residues. The V gene's germline CDR1 is MNHEY and CDR2 SVGAGI. Trimming took off 6 bases at V and 3 bases at J, with 8 bases between the two ends. The CDR3 DNA follows: TGTGCCAGCAGGGCTTTGGAAGAGACCCAGTACTTC. Translating gives CASRALEETQYF.

CDR3 sequence (DNA): TGTGCCAGCAGCCCTACAGGGGTTAACACCGGGGAGCTGTTTTTT. Translation gives CASSPTGVNTGELFF. The gene calls are TRBV27 and TRBJ2-2; 7 nucleotides agree with TRBD1. Germline assignment: CDR1 MNHEY and CDR2 SMNVEV (reference sequence). The CDR3 sequence is 15 residues long. Unmatched junction bases numbered 6, after V lost 6 bases and J lost 2 bases.

J is TRBJ2-5 and V is TRBV6-5; 11 bases align to TRBD2. The CDR3 extends over 16 amino acids. Germline assignment: CDR1 MNHEY and CDR2 SVGAGI. The ends lost 3 bases at V and 2 bases at J; junction bases unmatched: 5. As DNA, the CDR3 is TGTGCCAGCAGTTATTTCGGGACTAGCGGACAAGAGACCCAGTACTTC. Translation gives CASSYFGTSGQETQYF.

This chain uses TRBV21-1 with TRBJ1-5. TRBV21-1 is designated a pseudogene. The CDR3 loop spans 18 amino acids. The CDR3 DNA follows: TGTGCCAGCAGCAAAACCCACCGGGACCGATATAGCAATCAGCCCCAGCATTTT. Translation: CASSKTHRDRYSNQPQHF.

The chain combines TRBV6-5 with TRBJ2-1; the D is unclear. CDR1 and CDR2 (germline): MNHEY, SVGAGI. V was cut by 6 bases and J by 3 bases, with 12 bases left in between. This CDR3 comprises 14 residues. CDR3 sequence reads: CASRTGLYYNEQFF. Written as DNA, the CDR3 is TGTGCCAGCAGAACCGGGCTATACTACAATGAGCAGTTCTTC.

The V gene is TRBV2, the J gene TRBJ2-3; TRBD1 agrees at 12 bases. CDR3 length: 17 residues. Losses at the gene ends were 5 bases for V and 3 bases for J; bases not matched to a gene: 9. Germline CDR1 reads SNHLY; CDR2 reads FYNNEI. The CDR3 spells CASSIDGTGGITDTQYF. The DNA for the CDR3 is TGTGCCAGCAGTATCGACGGGACAGGGGGCATTACAGATACGCAGTATTTT.